The T cell receptor (beta chain) described here comes from a study of blood T cell repertoires in COVID-19. Study-level background: Donors in the United States, Italy and Spain gave samples during acute or convalescent COVID-19.

This clone was seen once. Libraries were prepared by immunoSEQ multiplex PCR; TCRdb keeps only in-frame clonotypes and omits some of them. The table lists about 130,000 clones, approximately 83% of them singletons, with about 10% in the top ten. Self-reported history from a screening survey and questionnaire set each donor's cohort. Trimming removed 2 bases from V and 5 bases from J; junction bases left unmatched: 4. The CDR3 spans 14 residues. From germline, CDR1 is MNHEY and CDR2 SVGAGI. Sequenced input: PBMCs or T cells enriched from blood (not recorded which). This chain links TRBV6-5 with TRBJ1-1, with 8 bases identical to TRBD1. The receptor was derived from a man aged 45-60 years who had recovered from COVID-19. In nucleotides, the CDR3 is TGTGCCAGCAGTTACGTCACAGGGGGTACTGAAGCTTTCTTT. This translates into CASSYVTGGTEAFF.